This T cell receptor beta chain was identified during a study of blood T cell repertoires in COVID-19. The CDR3 runs to 14 residues. Germline assignment: CDR1 KGHDR and CDR2 SFDVKD. The ends were cut back, 10 bases at V and 6 bases at J, with 18 bases in the middle. Using immunoSEQ multiplex PCR, the repertoire was profiled, and TCRdb retains in-frame clones only, with some absent. The table includes approximately 70,000 clones, 91% detected once. The specimen was peripheral blood. The genes are TRBV24-1 and TRBJ2-1; possible D gene TRBD2, 6 bases. This clonotype originated in a human donor with active COVID-19. The donor label of this sample is uncertain. The CDR3 sequence is CATAGLGLGNEQFF. In nucleotides, the CDR3 is TGTGCCACGGCGGGACTCGGTTTGGGCAATGAGCAGTTCTTC.